A single sample gave rise to the 9 T cell receptor beta chains below, sequenced in a study of CD8+ T cells in alopecia areata. RNA extraction and reverse transcription yielded cDNA as sequencing template. Sequencing used immunoSEQ multiplex PCR; TCRdb keeps in-frame clones, though not all of them. The table includes 200,000 to 250,000 clones, less than 65% detected once. Noted treatment: oral pan-JAK inhibitor, 5-10 mg twice daily. The input for sequencing was CD4+ T cells sorted from blood, taken at week 4, from a patient treated with tofacitinib. The receptors come from a human donor with alopecia areata.

V and J are TRBV19 and TRBJ2-3; 10 bases are shared with TRBD1. V was pared by 3 bases and J by 2 bases, with 8 bases of the junction left unmatched. The germline V gene encodes CDR1 LNHDA and CDR2 SQIVND (reference sequence). This CDR3 comprises 17 residues. The CDR3 DNA follows: TGTGCCAGTAGTATCTACACCGGGACAGGGGTCACAGATACGCAGTATTTT. Its translation is CASSIYTGTGVTDTQYF.

CDR3 nucleotides: TGTGCCATCAGGCAGGCGAACACCGGGGAGCTGTTTTTT. This translates into CAIRQANTGELFF. The gene calls are TRBV10-3 and TRBJ2-2; D gene ambiguous. Trimming removed 6 bases from V and 0 bases from J, with 5 bases in between. Germline V gene lookup returns CDR1 ENHRY and CDR2 SYGVKD. This CDR3 has 13 residues.

The V gene is TRBV7-9, the J gene TRBJ1-1; 8 bases align to TRBD1. The CDR3 consists of 13 residues. The germline V gene has CDR1 SEHNR and CDR2 FQNEAQ (reference sequence). The ends lost 3 bases at V and 3 bases at J; junction bases unmatched: 0. This CDR3 is CASSLTGDTEAFF. The CDR3 coding sequence is TGTGCCAGCAGCTTGACAGGGGACACTGAAGCTTTCTTT.

The V call is TRBV7-2, the J call TRBJ2-1; D possibly corresponds to TRBD1 (5 bases). Looked up from germline, CDR1 is SGHTA and CDR2 is FQGNSA. The ends were cut back, 2 bases at V and 9 bases at J, with 17 bases in the middle. This CDR3 contains 15 residues. The CDR3 protein is CASSLQGGDLGEQFF. CDR3 in DNA: TGTGCCAGCAGCTTACAGGGTGGCGATTTAGGTGAGCAGTTCTTC.

The chain uses TRBV6-5 and TRBJ2-3; tentative D call: TRBD2 (5 bases). Germline V gene lookup returns CDR1 MNHEY and CDR2 SVGAGI. The CDR3 has 13 amino acids. Trimming pared 2 bases from V and 8 bases from J, leaving 11 bases between. CDR3 DNA sequence: TGTGCCAGCAGTTACGAACTAGTAGGTACGCAGTATTTT. Residues: CASSYELVGTQYF.

This clone was detected only a few times. The CDR3 sequence is CASSITGVNTEAFF. For the CDR3, the DNA is TGTGCCAGTAGTATAACAGGAGTGAACACTGAAGCTTTCTTT. The chain links TRBV19 to TRBJ1-1; TRBD1 is a possible D gene (5 bases). Trimming shortened V by 2 bases and J by 0 bases, and 7 bases separated the two germline ends. The CDR3 has 14 residues. In germline, CDR1 is LNHDA, CDR2 SQIVND (reference sequence).

The CDR3 is CASSQDGRGDGYTF. The CDR3 DNA reads TGTGCCAGCAGCCAAGATGGGAGGGGGGATGGCTACACCTTC. The chain uses TRBV4-2 and TRBJ1-2; TRBD1 is a possible D gene (6 bases). The CDR3 runs 14 residues. Germline CDR1 and CDR2: LGHNA and YNFKEQ. Trimming removed 0 bases at V and 6 bases at J, with 11 bases between.

The CDR3 DNA reads TGTGCCAGCAGCTTAGGGGTTCGAGAGACCCAGTACTTC. As protein: CASSLGVRETQYF. The chain couples TRBV7-8 to TRBJ2-5; D unresolved. The CDR3 is 13 residues long. The germline gives CDR1 SGHVS, CDR2 FQNEAQ. V was pared by 1 base and J by 4 bases, with 7 bases between.

Only one count was recorded for this clone. This chain uses TRBV30 with TRBJ1-1; weak D call: TRBD1 (6 bases). CDR1 and CDR2 (germline): GTSNPN, SVGIG (reference sequence). V was clipped by 7 bases and J by 4 bases, with 25 bases between them. The CDR3 is 16 amino acids. The CDR3 sequence: CAYKEEWPDRSTEAFF. The CDR3 DNA follows: TGTGCCTACAAAGAGGAATGGCCCGACAGGTCCACTGAAGCTTTCTTT.